This TCR beta chain was retrieved from a study of ipilimumab plus nivolumab after autologous stem cell transplantation. For the study at large: Median doses per patient: a few ipilimumab, about eight nivolumab. DLBCL patients had primary refractory or relapsed disease.

On this clone itself: A much more abundant neighbour one base away suggests this may be a read error. This CDR3 is also generated by other DNA sequences in the sample.

Patients received nivolumab 3 mg/kg at weeks 1, 4, 7, 10, then fortnightly to week 26. CDR1 is SQVTM and CDR2 is ANQGSEA in the germline V gene. J gave up 1 base and V 4 bases, and 16 bases lay outside the gene matches. CDR3 size: 19 residues. Assay used: immunoSEQ multiplex PCR; TCRdb lists only in-frame clones, some missing. The sample lists around 20,000 clones; over 70% were seen once. The chain carries TRBV29-1 and TRBJ2-5, with TRBD2 identical over 12 bases. The TCR comes from a male donor with diffuse large B-cell lymphoma. The source material was PBMCs, sampled in a trial of ipilimumab plus nivolumab as post-transplant consolidation. The CDR3 DNA is TGCAGCGTTGCCGGGGTGGGCACTAGCGGGGGGACCAGCCAAGAGACCCAGTACTTC. Its protein product is CSVAGVGTSGGTSQETQYF. Variable domain in full (rest from reference TRBV29-1 and TRBJ2-5): SAVISQKPSRDICQRGTSLTIQCQVDSQVTMMFWYRQQPGQSLTLIATANQGSEATYESGFVIDKFPISRPNLTFSTLTVSNMSPEDSSIYLCSVAGVGTSGGTSQETQYFGPGTRLLVL.